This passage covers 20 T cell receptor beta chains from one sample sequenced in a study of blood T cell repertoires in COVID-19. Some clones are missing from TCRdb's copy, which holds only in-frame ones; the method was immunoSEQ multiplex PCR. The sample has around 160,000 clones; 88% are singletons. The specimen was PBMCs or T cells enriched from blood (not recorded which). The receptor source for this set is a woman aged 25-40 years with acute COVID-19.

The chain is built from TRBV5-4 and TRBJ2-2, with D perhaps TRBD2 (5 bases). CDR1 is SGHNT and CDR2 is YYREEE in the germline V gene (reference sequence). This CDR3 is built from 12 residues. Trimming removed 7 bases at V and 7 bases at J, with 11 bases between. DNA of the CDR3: TGTGCCAGCGGACTTAACGTCGGGGAGCTGTTTTTT. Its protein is CASGLNVGELFF.

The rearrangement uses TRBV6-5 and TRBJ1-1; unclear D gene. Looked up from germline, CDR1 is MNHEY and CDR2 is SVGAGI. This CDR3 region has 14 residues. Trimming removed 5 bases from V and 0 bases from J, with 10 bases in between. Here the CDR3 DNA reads TGTGCCAGCAGTCAACAGATAATGAACACTGAAGCTTTCTTT. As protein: CASSQQIMNTEAFF.

As DNA, the CDR3 is TGTGCCCCCGGGGTAATTGCGGACAGGGAGCAAGAGACCCAGTACTTC. This translates into CAPGVIADREQETQYF. The chain combines TRBV6-4 with TRBJ2-5; TRBD1 matches at 8 bases. CDR3 length equals 16 residues. CDR1 is MRHNA, CDR2 SNTAGT, per germline. Trimming cost V 11 bases and J 2 bases; bases outside gene matches: 16.

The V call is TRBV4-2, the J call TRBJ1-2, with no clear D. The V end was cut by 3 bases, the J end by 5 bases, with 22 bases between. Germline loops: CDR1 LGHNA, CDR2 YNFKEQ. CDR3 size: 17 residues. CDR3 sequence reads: CASSQNPGIPGRYGYTF. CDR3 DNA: TGTGCCAGCAGCCAGAACCCCGGGATCCCCGGCCGATATGGCTACACCTTC.

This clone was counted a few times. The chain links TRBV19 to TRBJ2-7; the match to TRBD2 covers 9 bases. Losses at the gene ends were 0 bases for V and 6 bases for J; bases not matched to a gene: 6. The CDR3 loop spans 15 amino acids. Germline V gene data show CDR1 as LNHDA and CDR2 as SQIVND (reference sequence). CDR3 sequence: CASSIELAGASEQYF. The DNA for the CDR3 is TGTGCCAGTAGTATAGAATTAGCGGGAGCCAGCGAGCAGTACTTC.

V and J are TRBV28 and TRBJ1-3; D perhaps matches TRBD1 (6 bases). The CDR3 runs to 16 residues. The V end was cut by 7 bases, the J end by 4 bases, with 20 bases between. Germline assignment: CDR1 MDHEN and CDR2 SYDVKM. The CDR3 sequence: CASKTPSGVEGNTIYF. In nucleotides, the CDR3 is TGTGCCAGCAAAACACCGTCAGGGGTGGAAGGAAACACCATATATTTT.

This CDR3 reads CASSLREASGNNEQFF. In nucleotides, the CDR3 is TGTGCCAGCAGTCTCCGGGAGGCTAGCGGCAACAATGAGCAGTTCTTC. This rearrangement joins TRBV28 to TRBJ2-1; TRBD2 agrees at 7 bases. Germline CDR1 MDHEN, CDR2 SYDVKM. The V gene end was trimmed by 5 bases and the J gene end by 5 bases; junction bases not matched to a gene: 12. The CDR3 contains 16 residues.

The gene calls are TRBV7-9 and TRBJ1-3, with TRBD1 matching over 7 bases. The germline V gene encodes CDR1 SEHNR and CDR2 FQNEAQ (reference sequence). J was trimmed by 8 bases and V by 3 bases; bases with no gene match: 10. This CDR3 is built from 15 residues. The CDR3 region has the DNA TGTGCCAGCAGCTTTGACCCGGAGGGGGCGGACACCATATATTTT. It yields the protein CASSFDPEGADTIYF. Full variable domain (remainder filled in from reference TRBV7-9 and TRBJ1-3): DTGVSQNPRHKITKRGQNVTFRCDPISEHNRLYWYRQTLGQGPEFLTYFQNEAQLEKSRLLSDRFSAERPKGSFSTLEIQRTEQGDSAMYLCASSFDPEGADTIYFGEGSWLTVV.

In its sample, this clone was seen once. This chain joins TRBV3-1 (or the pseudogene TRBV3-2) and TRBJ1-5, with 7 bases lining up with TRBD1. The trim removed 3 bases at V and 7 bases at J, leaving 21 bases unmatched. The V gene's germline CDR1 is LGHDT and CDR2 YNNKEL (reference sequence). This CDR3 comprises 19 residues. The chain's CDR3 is CASSQFQHPLEGAHQPQHF. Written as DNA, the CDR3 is TGTGCCAGCAGCCAGTTCCAACATCCCCTGGAGGGGGCCCACCAGCCCCAGCATTTT.

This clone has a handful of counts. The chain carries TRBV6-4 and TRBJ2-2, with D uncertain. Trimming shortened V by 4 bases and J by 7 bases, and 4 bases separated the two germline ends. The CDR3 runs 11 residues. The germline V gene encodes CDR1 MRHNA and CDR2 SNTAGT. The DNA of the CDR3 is TGTGCCAGCAGTGCGGGCGGGGAGCTGTTTTTT. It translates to CASSAGGELFF.

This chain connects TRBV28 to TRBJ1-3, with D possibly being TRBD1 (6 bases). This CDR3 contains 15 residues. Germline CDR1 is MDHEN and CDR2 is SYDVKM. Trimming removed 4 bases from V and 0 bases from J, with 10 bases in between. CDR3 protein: CASSSEQGSGNTIYF. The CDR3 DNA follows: TGTGCCAGCAGTTCCGAACAGGGCTCTGGAAACACCATATATTTT.

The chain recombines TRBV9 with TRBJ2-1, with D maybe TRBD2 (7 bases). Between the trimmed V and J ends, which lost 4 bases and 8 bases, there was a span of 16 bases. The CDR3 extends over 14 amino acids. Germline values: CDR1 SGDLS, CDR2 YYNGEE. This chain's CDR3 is CASSPRRGGYEQFF. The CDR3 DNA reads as TGTGCCAGCAGCCCACGTAGGGGGGGGTATGAGCAGTTCTTC.

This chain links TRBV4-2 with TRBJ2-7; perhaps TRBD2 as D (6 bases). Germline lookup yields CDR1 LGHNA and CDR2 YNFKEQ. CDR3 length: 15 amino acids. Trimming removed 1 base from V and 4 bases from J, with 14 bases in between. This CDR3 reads CASSQGGGALYEQYF. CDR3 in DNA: TGTGCCAGCAGCCAAGGCGGCGGGGCACTATACGAGCAGTACTTC.

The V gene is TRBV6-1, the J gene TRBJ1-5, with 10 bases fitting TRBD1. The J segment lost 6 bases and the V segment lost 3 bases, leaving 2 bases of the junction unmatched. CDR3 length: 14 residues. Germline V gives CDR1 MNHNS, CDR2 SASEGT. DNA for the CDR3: TGTGCCAGCAGTGAGGACAGGGGGGTTCAGCCCCAGCATTTT. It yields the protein CASSEDRGVQPQHF.

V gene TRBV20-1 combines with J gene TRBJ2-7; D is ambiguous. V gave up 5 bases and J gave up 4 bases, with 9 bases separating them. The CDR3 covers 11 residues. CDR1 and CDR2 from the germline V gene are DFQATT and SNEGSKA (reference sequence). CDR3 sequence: CSAPAEYEQYF. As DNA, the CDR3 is TGCAGTGCTCCGGCGGAATACGAGCAGTACTTC.

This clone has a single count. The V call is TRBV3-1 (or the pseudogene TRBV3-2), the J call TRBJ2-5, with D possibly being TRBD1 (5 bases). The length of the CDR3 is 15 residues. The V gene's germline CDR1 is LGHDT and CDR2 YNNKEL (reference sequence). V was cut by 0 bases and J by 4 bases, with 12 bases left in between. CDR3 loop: CASSQDLNRPETQYF. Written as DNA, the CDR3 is TGTGCCAGCAGCCAAGATTTAAACAGGCCAGAGACCCAGTACTTC.

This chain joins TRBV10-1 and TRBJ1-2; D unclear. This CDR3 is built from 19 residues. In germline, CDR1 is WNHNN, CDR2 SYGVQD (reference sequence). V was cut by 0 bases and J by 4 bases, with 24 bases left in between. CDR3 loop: CASSESDFFAGPGGYGYTF. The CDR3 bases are TGCGCCAGCAGTGAGTCTGATTTCTTTGCCGGACCCGGAGGCTATGGCTACACCTTC.

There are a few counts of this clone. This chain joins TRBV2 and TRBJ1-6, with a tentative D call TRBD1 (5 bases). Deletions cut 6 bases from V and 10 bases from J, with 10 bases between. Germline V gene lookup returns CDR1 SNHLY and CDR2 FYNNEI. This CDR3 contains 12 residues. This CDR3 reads CASRGTGSPLHF. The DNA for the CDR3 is TGTGCCAGCAGGGGCACAGGATCACCCCTCCACTTT.

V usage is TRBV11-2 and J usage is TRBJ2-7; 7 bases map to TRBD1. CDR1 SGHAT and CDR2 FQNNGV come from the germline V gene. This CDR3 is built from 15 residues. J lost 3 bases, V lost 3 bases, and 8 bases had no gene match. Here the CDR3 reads CASSFTEGTVYEQYF. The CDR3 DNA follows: TGTGCCAGCAGCTTCACTGAGGGGACAGTCTACGAGCAGTACTTC.

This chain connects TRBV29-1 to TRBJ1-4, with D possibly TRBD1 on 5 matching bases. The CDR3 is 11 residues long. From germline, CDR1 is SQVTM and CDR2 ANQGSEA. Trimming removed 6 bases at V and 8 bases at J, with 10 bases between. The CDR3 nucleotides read TGCAGCGTCGGAGGGGAAGAAAAACTGTTTTTT. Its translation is CSVGGEEKLFF.